This T cell receptor (beta chain) stems from a study of T-cell memory formation after mild COVID-19. The V gene's germline CDR1 is SEHNR and CDR2 FQNEAQ (reference sequence). The V gene lost 0 bases and the J gene lost 4 bases, with 10 bases spanning the gap. The CDR3 covers 15 residues. TCRdb itself ran the 5' RACE reads through MiXCR, one entry per CDR3 protein. The sample holds roughly 600,000 distinct CDR3 sequences, about a sixth seen once. The sequenced sample consisted of PBMCs or a T cell subset sorted from them (not recorded which). The clonotype comes from an adult woman who had mild COVID-19 (a few samples of this study predate the infection). Cell type and time point are not known. V usage is TRBV7-9 and J usage is TRBJ2-1, with D maybe TRBD2 (6 bases). The CDR3, as DNA: TGTGCCAGCAGCTTAGCCGCGGGATTGTACAATGAGCAGTTCTTC. Protein sequence: CASSLAAGLYNEQFF.